Shown below are 32 T cell receptor beta chains from a single sample sequenced in a study of spatial heterogeneity in lung cancer. TCRdb redid the calling of the 5' RACE reads with MiXCR, one entry per CDR3 protein. The sample has around 15,000 distinct CDR3 sequences; just under 8% are singletons. Specified time point: sample taken at primary tumor resection. Extraction of whole RNA from tumor, nontumor lung or frozen PBMC preceded unsorted sequencing. This specimen consisted of PBMCs, obtained at surgery. The receptor source for this set is a female donor with early-stage non-small cell lung cancer.

This clonotype was found many times. This sequence joins TRBV5-1 and TRBJ2-7; 9 nucleotides line up with TRBD2. The germline V gene has CDR1 SGHRS and CDR2 YFSETQ. The CDR3 is made up of 13 amino acids. After removal of 9 bases from V and 3 bases from J, the junction contained 7 bases not matched to a gene. Here the CDR3 DNA reads TGCGCCACTTCCCTAGCGGGGAACTACGAGCAGTACTTC. This encodes CATSLAGNYEQYF.

This clonotype has a count of ten or more. The chain employs TRBV6-2 or TRBV6-3 and TRBJ2-1, with 15 positions matching TRBD2. The CDR3 spans 20 residues. In germline, CDR1 is MNHEY, CDR2 SVGEGT. The V and J ends lost 2 bases and 5 bases, in that order; junction bases with no gene match: 13. The CDR3 coding sequence is TGTGCCAGCAGTTACGGGTTTGGACTAGCGGGGGGGCTAAAAAACAATGAGCAGTTCTTC. Its translation is CASSYGFGLAGGLKNNEQFF.

This clonotype is deemed large. The chain has TRBV28 and TRBJ2-7; 10 positions agree with TRBD2. V dropped 4 bases and J dropped 6; count of bases not matched to a gene: 6. Germline V lookup: CDR1 MDHEN, CDR2 SYDVKM. The CDR3 is made up of 14 amino acids. The CDR3 is CASSSLASGSEQYF. The CDR3 DNA sequence: TGTGCCAGCAGTTCGCTAGCTAGCGGGAGCGAGCAGTACTTC.

The V gene is TRBV11-2, the J gene TRBJ1-6; D unresolved. The CDR3 extends over 13 amino acids. V was shortened by 3 bases and J by 4 bases, with 4 bases between the two germline ends. CDR1 is SGHAT, CDR2 FQNNGV, per germline. The CDR3 DNA is TGTGCCAGCAGCTTCGCATATAATTCACCCCTCCACTTT. Its translation is CASSFAYNSPLHF.

This clonotype turned up a few times. The chain recombines TRBV7-2 with TRBJ2-7, with TRBD1 matching over 7 bases. Trimming cost V 7 bases and J 6 bases; bases outside gene matches: 18. In germline, CDR1 is SGHTA, CDR2 FQGNSA. The CDR3 has 16 amino acids. DNA for the CDR3: TGTGCCAGCAAAATGATGAGCGCGACAGGGATAGGCGAGCAGTACTTC. It codes for CASKMMSATGIGEQYF.

This clonotype was seen repeatedly, ten times or more. The chain carries TRBV12-3 or TRBV12-4 and TRBJ2-6, with 9 bases matching TRBD1. Trimming cost V 1 base and J 1 base; bases outside gene matches: 5. This CDR3 has 18 amino acids. CDR3 region: CASSLEQGAISGANVLTF. Here the CDR3 DNA reads TGTGCCAGCAGTTTAGAACAGGGGGCCATATCTGGGGCCAACGTCCTGACTTTC.

This clonotype was seen many times. The chain links TRBV18 to TRBJ2-6; a weak D match, TRBD2 (6 bases). V lost 3 bases and J 0 bases, leaving 9 bases between the germline ends. This CDR3 is built from 16 residues. Per germline, CDR1 KGHSH and CDR2 LQKENI. CDR3 residues: CASSPGGSSGANVLTF. The DNA for the CDR3 is TGTGCCAGCTCACCCGGGGGAAGCTCTGGGGCCAACGTCCTGACTTTC.

Many counts were recorded for this clonotype. The rearrangement uses TRBV5-1 and TRBJ2-7, with a weak D call TRBD1 (6 bases). V was clipped by 1 base and J by 4 bases, with 12 bases between them. Germline lookup yields CDR1 SGHRS and CDR2 YFSETQ. The CDR3 runs to 14 residues. CDR3 sequence: CASSLSGQLYEQYF. Here the CDR3 DNA reads TGCGCCAGCAGCTTGTCAGGACAGCTATACGAGCAGTACTTC.

This clonotype appeared many times. The chain combines TRBV7-9 with TRBJ1-2; 9 positions agree with TRBD1. The CDR3 is made up of 18 amino acids. Germline V gene lookup returns CDR1 SEHNR and CDR2 FQNEAQ (reference sequence). After removal of 2 bases from V and 7 bases from J, the junction contained 17 bases not matched to a gene. The CDR3 sequence is CASSLPTATGGLTRGYTF. The CDR3 DNA sequence: TGTGCCAGCAGCTTACCCACCGCCACAGGGGGCCTAACCCGTGGCTACACCTTC.

This clonotype was recorded at least ten times. V is TRBV28 and J is TRBJ2-1; D tentatively reads TRBD1 or TRBD2 (6 bases each). V gave up 3 bases and J gave up 10 bases, with 13 bases separating them. This CDR3 is 13 amino acids long. Germline V CDR1 and CDR2: MDHEN, SYDVKM. CDR3 DNA: TGTGCCAGCAGTTTGCCGGGGGCTAGGGAGCAGTTCTTC. Translated: CASSLPGAREQFF.

This clonotype was picked up one time. A read error is possible here, since a much larger clone lies one base away. V and J are TRBV20-1 and TRBJ2-4, with D perhaps TRBD2 (5 bases). The length of the CDR3 is 16 residues. V was cut by 6 bases and J by 0 bases, with 18 bases left in between. Germline values: CDR1 DFQATT, CDR2 SNEGSKA (reference sequence). The CDR3 loop is CSAPIASGIAKNIQYF. The CDR3 nucleotides are TGCAGTGCCCCTATAGCGAGTGGGATAGCCAAAAACATTCAGTACTTC.

This clonotype was detected ten times or more. The chain has TRBV4-2 and TRBJ1-4; tentative D call: TRBD1 (6 bases). The length of the CDR3 is 17 residues. Trimming stripped 3 bases from V and 0 bases from J, with 14 bases between. Germline assignment: CDR1 LGHNA and CDR2 YNFKEQ. The CDR3 DNA reads as TGTGCCAGCAGCCACGCAGGGGCTAGTCCAACTAATGAAAAACTGTTTTTT. This sequence encodes CASSHAGASPTNEKLFF.

This clonotype was seen repeatedly, ten times or more. The chain joins TRBV29-1 to TRBJ2-7, with D possibly being TRBD2 (5 bases). Trimming pared 6 bases from V and 5 bases from J, leaving 11 bases between. Germline assignment: CDR1 SQVTM and CDR2 ANQGSEA. This CDR3 spans 11 amino acids. CDR3 nucleotide sequence: TGCAGCGTCCGGACTTCGGACGAGCAGTACTTC. This translates into CSVRTSDEQYF.

This clonotype came up many times. This sequence joins TRBV20-1 and TRBJ2-7; 11 bases map to TRBD2. This CDR3 region has 14 residues. CDR1 and CDR2 (germline): DFQATT, SNEGSKA (reference sequence). The junction had 4 bases not matched to a gene; V was cut back by 3 bases and J by 3 bases. The CDR3 loop is CSASSSGGVYEQYF. CDR3 in DNA: TGCAGTGCTAGTAGTAGCGGGGGGGTCTACGAGCAGTACTTC.

Many counts were recorded for this clonotype. V and J are TRBV5-5 and TRBJ2-2, with 8 bases lining up with TRBD1. Germline assignment: CDR1 SGHKS and CDR2 YYEKEE (reference sequence). V lost 0 bases and J lost 17; bases outside the gene matches: 18. CDR3 length: 16 residues. The CDR3 region is CASSLASNRGTPVPFF. CDR3 nucleotides: TGTGCCAGCAGCTTGGCCTCGAACAGGGGGACACCGGTGCCCTTTTTT.

In this sample, this clonotype turned up many times. The chain carries TRBV10-3 and TRBJ2-3, with TRBD2 matching 10 bases. Germline CDR1 reads ENHRY; CDR2 reads SYGVKD. V trimming: 3 bases; J trimming: 3 bases; junction bases outside the gene matches: 9. CDR3 length equals 17 residues. CDR3 coding DNA: TGTGCCATCAGTGACCACCAGCGGGAGGGCCGAACAGATACGCAGTATTTT. Translation gives CAISDHQREGRTDTQYF.

This clonotype was recorded at least ten times. This chain links TRBV28 with TRBJ2-7; 7 nucleotides agree with TRBD1. The germline gives CDR1 MDHEN, CDR2 SYDVKM. This CDR3 comprises 13 residues. With V trimmed by 5 bases and J by 5 bases, 6 bases remained unmatched. The chain's CDR3 is CASSRQGVDEQYF. DNA of the CDR3: TGTGCCAGCAGTCGACAGGGAGTCGACGAGCAGTACTTC.

This clonotype appeared many times. J is TRBJ2-2 and V is TRBV5-4; D gene uncertain. Trimming took off 0 bases at V and 5 bases at J, with 8 bases between the two ends. Germline V gene sequence: CDR1 SGHNT, CDR2 YYREEE (reference sequence). CDR3 length: 14 residues. This CDR3 is CASSLDSITGELFF. Here the CDR3 DNA reads TGTGCCAGCAGCTTGGACAGCATTACCGGGGAGCTGTTTTTT.

There are a few counts of this clonotype. The chain employs TRBV7-2 and TRBJ2-3; D unresolved. Germline CDR1 is SGHTA and CDR2 is FQGNSA. Trimming left V 3 bases short and J 2 bases short, with 6 bases between. CDR3 length: 13 residues. CDR3 in DNA: TGTGCCAGCAGCTTCCATGCCACAGATACGCAGTATTTT. Translating it yields CASSFHATDTQYF.

This clonotype was recorded many times. V gene TRBV7-9 combines with J gene TRBJ2-7; 8 nucleotides align to TRBD1. This CDR3 spans 16 amino acids. V lost 5 bases and J lost 5; bases outside the gene matches: 14. Germline V CDR1 and CDR2: SEHNR, FQNEAQ (reference sequence). CDR3 protein: CASSRYRPDREHEQYF. The CDR3, as DNA: TGTGCCAGCAGCCGTTACCGTCCGGACAGGGAACACGAGCAGTACTTC.

The sample holds many counts of this clonotype. The chain is built from TRBV4-3 and TRBJ1-1, with a possible D match to TRBD1 (5 bases). Trimming removed 1 base at V and 7 bases at J, with 16 bases between. Germline CDR1 LGHNA, CDR2 YSLEER. This CDR3 has 15 amino acids. CDR3 sequence: CASSQVGQGVVEAFF. CDR3 nucleotides: TGCGCCAGCAGCCAAGTTGGCCAGGGAGTTGTTGAAGCTTTCTTT.

The J gene is TRBJ1-2, the V gene TRBV7-9; D gene ambiguous. The germline V and J ends were trimmed by 1 base and 10 bases, with 16 bases remaining between them. Germline V gene data show CDR1 as SEHNR and CDR2 as FQNEAQ (reference sequence). The CDR3 has 14 amino acids. Written as DNA, the CDR3 is TGTGCCAGCAGCTTAGGGGGTGGTCAGGAAGACTACACCTTC. The encoded protein is CASSLGGGQEDYTF.

The gene calls are TRBV10-3 and TRBJ1-5; maybe TRBD1 (6 bases). CDR1 and CDR2 (germline): ENHRY, SYGVKD. The V end was cut by 7 bases, the J end by 2 bases, with 15 bases between. This CDR3 contains 15 residues. In nucleotides, the CDR3 is TGTGCCATCAATTCACAGGGAGGCGGCAATCAGCCCCAGCATTTT. Protein product: CAINSQGGGNQPQHF.

By sample fraction, this clonotype is medium-sized. The V gene is TRBV7-8, the J gene TRBJ2-1; 7 nucleotides align to TRBD2. Germline values: CDR1 SGHVS, CDR2 FQNEAQ. The V gene end was trimmed by 4 bases and the J gene end by 6 bases; junction bases not matched to a gene: 0. This CDR3 contains 12 residues. CDR3 sequence (DNA): TGTGCCAGCAGCTGGACTAGCAATGAGCAGTTCTTC. Translated: CASSWTSNEQFF.

This clonotype showed up just a few times. The chain joins TRBV6-5 to TRBJ2-3, with 9 bases identical to TRBD1. The CDR3 spans 15 residues. Germline values: CDR1 MNHEY, CDR2 SVGAGI. Trimming cost V 6 bases and J 0 bases; bases outside gene matches: 4. The CDR3 is CASRRQGGSTDTQYF. CDR3 coding DNA: TGTGCCAGCAGAAGACAGGGGGGAAGCACAGATACGCAGTATTTT.

This clonotype has a count of ten or more. The chain employs TRBV7-2 and TRBJ2-1, with 8 bases matching TRBD2. The CDR3 spans 14 residues. Per the germline V gene, CDR1 is SGHTA and CDR2 is FQGNSA. J was trimmed by 9 bases and V by 5 bases; bases with no gene match: 9. The CDR3: CASSRGTRISEQFF. CDR3 DNA: TGTGCCAGCAGCCGCGGGACTAGGATATCTGAGCAGTTCTTC.

This clonotype has at least ten counts. The chain recombines TRBV2 with TRBJ1-2; D is unclear. Germline values: CDR1 SNHLY, CDR2 FYNNEI. Deletions cut 2 bases from V and 5 bases from J, with 6 bases between. The length of the CDR3 is 12 residues. This chain's CDR3 is CASSEHPYGYTF. Written as DNA, the CDR3 is TGTGCCAGCAGTGAACACCCATATGGCTACACCTTC.

This clonotype was observed at least ten times. In nucleotides, the CDR3 is TGTGCCAGCAGCTTGTATGAGCAGTTCTTC. Translated: CASSLYEQFF. This chain connects TRBV7-2 to TRBJ2-1; D is ambiguous. The CDR3 is 10 amino acids. From germline, CDR1 is SGHTA and CDR2 FQGNSA. The ends were cut back, 3 bases at V and 8 bases at J, with 2 bases in the middle. Drawing the rest from reference TRBV7-2 and TRBJ2-1, the complete variable domain is GAGVSQSPSNKVTEKGKDVELRCDPISGHTALYWYRQSLGQGLEFLIYFQGNSAPDKSGLPSDRFSAERTGGSVSTLTIQRTQQEDSAVYLCASSLYEQFFGPGTRLTVL.

This clonotype has a count of ten or more. The chain joins TRBV6-1 to TRBJ2-4; perhaps TRBD1 as D (5 bases). This CDR3 spans 15 amino acids. V lost 1 base and J lost 13, with 20 bases in between. Per the germline V gene, CDR1 is MNHNS and CDR2 is SASEGT. The CDR3 DNA follows: TGTGCCAGCAGTGAAGGACTGGGGCGCGAGGTTTCACAGTACTTC. Encoded protein: CASSEGLGREVSQYF.

In its sample, this clonotype was seen many times. The rearrangement links TRBV30 to TRBJ1-5; D not resolved. The CDR3 runs 17 residues. The V end was cut by 1 base, the J end by 0 bases, with 16 bases between. Per germline, CDR1 GTSNPN and CDR2 SVGIG (reference sequence). The CDR3 DNA reads as TGTGCCTGGAGTGCCCACAGAATCGCAGGTAGCAATCAGCCCCAGCATTTT. The encoded protein is CAWSAHRIAGSNQPQHF. Full variable domain (outside the CDR3, taken from reference TRBV30 and TRBJ1-5): SQTIHQWPATLVQPVGSPLSLECTVEGTSNPNLYWYRQAAGRGLQLLFYSVGIGQISSEVPQNLSASRPQDRQFILSSKKLLLSDSGFYLCAWSAHRIAGSNQPQHFGDGTRLSIL.

Written as DNA, the CDR3 is TGTGCCAGCAGTTTAAGATCGCTCTCCTACAATGAGCAGTTCTTC. Encoded protein: CASSLRSLSYNEQFF. This chain uses TRBV12-3 or TRBV12-4 with TRBJ2-1; D is unclear. This CDR3 comprises 15 residues. Trimming removed 2 bases from V and 0 bases from J, with 8 bases in between.

This clonotype was recorded many times. CDR3: CASSIGSGRLYEQYF. The CDR3 nucleotides are TGCGCCAGCAGCATAGGCTCGGGACGGCTCTACGAGCAGTACTTC. This chain connects TRBV5-1 to TRBJ2-7; the D call may be TRBD1 or TRBD2 (5 bases each). This CDR3 contains 15 residues. Germline V gives CDR1 SGHRS, CDR2 YFSETQ. V shed 4 bases and J shed 3 bases, with 17 bases lying between them.